These T cell receptor beta chains were read from a single sample in a study of cytomegalovirus exposure and HLA in healthy donors. Repertoires were generated with immunoSEQ multiplex PCR, while TCRdb's copy carries only in-frame clones and drops some. Counted here are some 150,000 clones, roughly 80% occurring once; the ten biggest clones make up about 6.1%. Input material: PBMCs. These TCRs come from a woman aged 50 to 65 in good health and CMV-seropositive. Both conserved end residues are part of each CDR3. A D gene is named only where the DNA matches it firmly. Size values are once, few and many counts, or a class for expanded clones, and some rows have none.

TRBJ2-4	TRBV10-1	TRBD1	NA	TGCGCCAGCAGTGATGGGACAGGGCCGGCCAAAAACATTCAGTACTTC	CASSDGTGPAKNIQYF
TRBJ2-2	TRBV30	TRBD1	NA	TGTGCCTGGAATAAAGACAGGGGGTATGCCGGGGAGCTGTTTTTT	CAWNKDRGYAGELFF
TRBJ2-7	TRBV27	NA	NA	TGTGCCAGCAGTTTATCGAGTCGGGGTTTCTACGAGCAGTACTTC	CASSLSSRGFYEQYF
TRBJ2-3	TRBV27	TRBD2	NA	TGTGCCAGCAGTTTGGGGACTAACACAGATACGCAGTATTTT	CASSLGTNTDTQYF
TRBJ1-2	TRBV4-2	NA	NA	TGTGCCAGCAGCCAAGATAGAGGTCGGGGGGGGAAAGCCTATGGCTACACCTTC	CASSQDRGRGGKAYGYTF
TRBJ1-1	TRBV14	TRBD1	once	TGTGCCAGCAGCCAAGATTGGAGAGGGACAGGGCCTAACACTGAAGCTTTCTTT	CASSQDWRGTGPNTEAFF
TRBJ2-2	TRBV10-1	TRBD1	NA	TGCGCCAGCAGCCAGGACAGGGTCGAAACCGGGGAGCTGTTTTTT	CASSQDRVETGELFF
TRBJ1-5	TRBV5-6	NA	once	TGTGCCAGCAGCCCCGGGGGGGGAGGATGGCCCCAGCATTTT	CASSPGGGGWPQHF
TRBJ2-1	TRBV19	TRBD1	NA	TGTGCCAGTAGTTTATTACCGGGACAGGGAAGGTACAATGAGCAGTTCTTC	CASSLLPGQGRYNEQFF
TRBJ1-2	TRBV13	TRBD1	NA	TGTGCCAGCAGCTTACCCGGACAGGTCGGTAACTATGGCTACACCTTC	CASSLPGQVGNYGYTF
TRBJ2-7	TRBV19	NA	NA	TGTGCCAGTACCACCGGGACTCAACCCTACGAGCAGTACTTC	CASTTGTQPYEQYF
TRBJ1-2	TRBV4-3	NA	few	TGCGCCAGCAGCCAAGATCGAGCTAACTATGGCTACACCTTC	CASSQDRANYGYTF
TRBJ2-2	TRBV5-6	NA	NA	TGTGCCAGCACCCACGGGACTTTTAACACCGGGGAGCTGTTTTTT	CASTHGTFNTGELFF
TRBJ2-7	TRBV7-8	TRBD2	NA	TGTGCCAGCAGCTTCGGAGCGGGGGGGCCTTACGAGCAGTACTTC	CASSFGAGGPYEQYF
TRBJ2-1	TRBV2	TRBD2	NA	TGTGCCAGCAGTACCACTAGCGGGGGGGGAAATGAGCAGTTCTTC	CASSTTSGGGNEQFF
TRBJ1-1	TRBV30	NA	few	TGTGCCTGGAATCTTCTGAACACTGAAGCTTTCTTT	CAWNLLNTEAFF
TRBJ1-2	TRBV5-4	TRBD1	NA	TGTGCCAGCAGCTTGCAAGGACAGGGTGACGGCTATGGCTACACCTTC	CASSLQGQGDGYGYTF
TRBJ2-7	TRBV27	NA	NA	TGTGCCAGCAGTTTATCCCCCACAGGGAACGAGCAGTACTTC	CASSLSPTGNEQYF
TRBJ2-1	TRBV6-1	NA	NA	TGTGCCAGCAGTGGAAGCGGGGCGGGGGCCTCCTACAATGAGCAGTTCTTC	CASSGSGAGASYNEQFF
TRBJ2-6	TRBV13	NA	NA	TGTGCCAGCAGCTCCCGGGGCTCTGGGGCCAACGTCCTGACTTTC	CASSSRGSGANVLTF
TRBJ2-3	TRBV5-4	TRBD1	NA	TGTGCCAGCAGCTTGATGACAGGGGCTCGCACAGATACGCAGTATTTT	CASSLMTGARTDTQYF
TRBJ2-7	TRBV29-1	TRBD1	NA	TGCAGCGTTGAAAACTCGGGACAGGGCGGCTACGAGCAGTACTTC	CSVENSGQGGYEQYF
TRBJ1-6	TRBV6-1	TRBD1	NA	TGTGCCAGCAGTGACAGGGGGGTTTATAATTCACCCCTCCACTTT	CASSDRGVYNSPLHF
TRBJ2-1	TRBV4-1	TRBD2	NA	TGCGCCAGCAGCCAAGATTGGCGGGGGGGCTTCTATGAGCAGTTCTTC	CASSQDWRGGFYEQFF
TRBJ2-3	TRBV4-2	NA	NA	TGTGCCAGCAGCCAACGGGACACCCACACAGATACGCAGTATTTT	CASSQRDTHTDTQYF
TRBJ2-1	TRBV30	TRBD2	NA	TGTGCCTGGAGTGTACGACCCGCGGGGGGGCGACGGTTCTTC	CAWSVRPAGGRRFF
TRBJ2-1	TRBV6-1	NA	few	TGTGCCAGCACCATCAACAGGTCCTACAATGAGCAGTTCTTC	CASTINRSYNEQFF
TRBJ1-1	TRBV2	NA	NA	TGTGCCAGCAGACTCGGTAGAGGATCAACTGAAGCTTTCTTT	CASRLGRGSTEAFF
TRBJ1-2	TRBV19	NA	NA	TGTGCCAGTAGTATAGATCTAGGAGGACTCTTCTATGGCTACACCTTC	CASSIDLGGLFYGYTF
TRBJ1-6	TRBV27	TRBD1	NA	TGTGCCAGCAGGACAGGGAGTTCACCCCTCCACTTT	CASRTGSSPLHF
TRBJ2-7	TRBV5-1	NA	NA	TGCGCCAGCAGCTTGGTAGATAGCTCCTACGAGCAGTACTTC	CASSLVDSSYEQYF
TRBJ1-1	TRBV18	NA	NA	TGTGCCAGCTTCGGACAGCTGAACACTGAAGCTTTCTTT	CASFGQLNTEAFF
TRBJ2-4	TRBV21-1	NA	NA	TGTGCCAGCAGCAATTCTGGCGGGGGGGCGAAAGCCAAAAACATTCAGTACTTC	CASSNSGGGAKAKNIQYF
TRBJ2-1	TRBV19	NA	NA	TGTGCCAGTAGTACTCTAGGGGGTAATGTGAATGAGCAGTTCTTC	CASSTLGGNVNEQFF
TRBJ2-7	TRBV10-1	TRBD1	NA	TGCGCCACCTCTCCCGGGACAGGGGGCCACTACGAGCAGTACTTC	CATSPGTGGHYEQYF
TRBJ1-6	TRBV7-2	TRBD1	once	TGTGCCAGCAGCCAGACAGGGGGTAGTTCACCCCTCCACTTT	CASSQTGGSSPLHF
TRBJ2-7	TRBV6-5	TRBD2	NA	TGTGCCAGCAGTCCCTACGGAGCGGGGGGCAATGAGCAGTACTTC	CASSPYGAGGNEQYF
TRBJ1-1	TRBV5-5	TRBD1	few	TGTGCCAGCAGCTTCGGGACAGACAATGAAGCTTTCTTT	CASSFGTDNEAFF
TRBJ2-1	TRBV2	NA	NA	TGTGCCAGCAGTGACCCCTTTGTCCTTGAGCAGTTCTTC	CASSDPFVLEQFF
TRBJ2-2	TRBV7-6	NA	NA	TGTGCCAGCAGCAAACCAGGGGAGGAGCTGTTTTTT	CASSKPGEELFF
TRBJ1-6	TRBV18	TRBD1	NA	TGTGCCAGCTCACCACTCCCACCCGGGACAGATTCACCCCTCCACTTT	CASSPLPPGTDSPLHF
TRBJ2-3	TRBV6-6	TRBD2	NA	TGTGCCAGCAACCGACTAGCGGGGGGGAGCACAGATACGCAGTATTTT	CASNRLAGGSTDTQYF
TRBJ1-2	TRBV2	NA	NA	TGTGCCAGCAGTGTCGACAGGAACTATGGCTACACCTTC	CASSVDRNYGYTF
TRBJ2-3	TRBV10-2	NA	NA	TGCGCCAGCAGTGTAGTCAAACCCCAAGATACGCAGTATTTT	CASSVVKPQDTQYF
TRBJ2-3	TRBV6-5	TRBD2	NA	TGTGCCAGCTCCTCGACTAGCGGAGATACGCAGTATTTT	CASSSTSGDTQYF
TRBJ1-2	TRBV5-8	TRBD1	NA	TGTGCCAGCAGCGCCGGGACAGGGCCGGTGGGCTACACCTTC	CASSAGTGPVGYTF
TRBJ1-6	TRBV9	TRBD1	NA	TGTGCCAGCAGCCCAGATGGACAGGGGTTCTCACCCCTCCACTTT	CASSPDGQGFSPLHF
TRBJ1-1	TRBV20-1	NA	once	TGCAGCGCGGGCATGAACACTGAAGCTTTCTTT	CSAGMNTEAFF
TRBJ2-1	TRBV29-1	NA	NA	TGCAGCGCCATACGGGGTAATGAGCAGTTCTTC	CSAIRGNEQFF
TRBJ2-7	TRBV7-6	NA	NA	TGTGCCAGCAGCCCAGGACTACTTGGGTCCTACGAGCAGTACTTC	CASSPGLLGSYEQYF
TRBJ2-3	TRBV5-4	TRBD1	NA	TGTGCCAGCAGCTTTGGGACAGGTGCAACAGATACGCAGTATTTT	CASSFGTGATDTQYF
TRBJ1-5	TRBV30	NA	NA	TGTGCCTGGAGTAAGGGGTACAATCAGCCCCAGCATTTT	CAWSKGYNQPQHF
TRBJ1-1	TRBV6-6	NA	NA	TGTGCCAGCAGTTTATCGCAGGGGACTGAAGCTTTCTTT	CASSLSQGTEAFF
TRBJ2-1	TRBV12-5	TRBD2	few	TGTGCTAGTGGTAAAGGGGAGGGGAACAATGAGCAGTTCTTC	CASGKGEGNNEQFF
TRBJ2-1	TRBV27	NA	NA	TGTGCCAGCAGTTTATCCGACAGATTAGGCTCCTACAATGAGCAGTTCTTC	CASSLSDRLGSYNEQFF